The 5 T cell receptor beta chains in this list originate from one sample, sequenced in a study of shared clonotypes between healthy human individuals. Clones were sequenced by immunoSEQ multiplex PCR, and TCRdb holds only the in-frame ones, with some missing. This sample has under 350,000 clones, with over 75% found just once. Material: memory CD8+ T cells sorted from blood. Subset meaning: CD45RO+ cells pooled with CCR7-negative TemRA cells. Receptors were obtained from a man younger than 35 in good health.

This chain connects TRBV5-6 to TRBJ1-2, with D perhaps TRBD1 (6 bases). This CDR3 contains 13 residues. V lost 4 bases and J lost 2, with 9 bases in between. Germline assignment: CDR1 SGHDT and CDR2 YYEEEE. CDR3 DNA: TGTGCCAGCAGCCTCGGACAGAACTATGGCTACACCTTC. Translated, it gives CASSLGQNYGYTF.

V is TRBV10-3 and J is TRBJ2-2; D remains ambiguous. This CDR3 has 16 amino acids. Germline V lookup: CDR1 ENHRY, CDR2 SYGVKD. V dropped 2 bases and J dropped 4 bases, with 14 bases sitting between them. The CDR3 DNA reads TGTGCCATCAGTGAGATTCGGATATCGGGCACCGGGGAGCTGTTTTTT. This translates into CAISEIRISGTGELFF.

This chain joins TRBV5-6 and TRBJ2-5; D tentatively fits TRBD1 or TRBD2 (5 bases each). CDR3 size: 15 residues. V was clipped by 4 bases and J by 1 base, with 14 bases between them. Germline V gives CDR1 SGHDT, CDR2 YYEEEE. CDR3 bases: TGTGCCAGCAGCCCACTAGGGGAGAGCCAAGAGACCCAGTACTTC. This gives the protein CASSPLGESQETQYF.

V is TRBV2 and J is TRBJ1-3; D uncertain. Germline assignment: CDR1 SNHLY and CDR2 FYNNEI. The length of the CDR3 is 14 residues. The germline V and J ends were trimmed by 3 bases and 3 bases, with 9 bases remaining between them. The CDR3 loop reads CASSDGLFGNTIYF. Here the CDR3 DNA reads TGTGCCAGCAGTGATGGGTTATTTGGAAACACCATATATTTT.

CDR3 sequence: CASSLDQVNTEAFF. In nucleotides, the CDR3 is TGTGCCAGCAGCTTAGACCAGGTTAACACTGAAGCTTTCTTT. The chain joins TRBV7-8 to TRBJ1-1; no clear D gene. CDR3 length equals 14 residues. V lost 1 base to trimming and J lost 2 bases, with 8 bases between them. Germline CDR1 and CDR2: SGHVS and FQNEAQ.